A selection of T cell receptor beta chains follows, all from one sample in a study of T cell clones after liver transplantation. Sequenced by immunoSEQ multiplex PCR; TCRdb stores in-frame clones only, minus some. The table lists 65,000 to 80,000 clones, about 80% of them singletons. Sequencing was performed on CD4+ T cells from blood, taken before liver transplant. These receptors were obtained from a human donor who received a liver transplant. The CDR3 runs from the conserved cysteine through the conserved F or W. The D gene is left open where the match is weak. Where a row states a size, it is once, few, many or the class of an expanded clone; other rows omit it.

>few|TRBJ2-5|13|TRBV6-5|-
TGTGCCAGCAGTTACGGTGGGATAGGGGCCCAGTACTTC
CASSYGGIGAQYF
>-|TRBJ2-1|16|TRBV5-6|-
TGTGCCAGCAGCTTGGGGAGGAGGGCCGGAAACAATGAGCAGTTCTTC
CASSLGRRAGNNEQFF
>-|TRBJ1-2|18|TRBV28|-
TGTGCCAGCAGTTCCCCCGTCCGCAAAGGGGGTTTTAACTATGGCTACACCTTC
CASSSPVRKGGFNYGYTF
>once|TRBJ1-1|18|TRBV28|TRBD1
TGTGCCAGCAGTTTTATGAGTGGTAGGACAGGGGAGAGCACTGAAGCTTTCTTT
CASSFMSGRTGESTEAFF
>-|TRBJ2-1|14|TRBV5-8|-
TGTGCCAGCAGCCAAGGACTCAACTACAATGAGCAGTTCTTC
CASSQGLNYNEQFF
>-|TRBJ2-7|15|TRBV6-6|TRBD1
TGTGCCAGCAGTTACTCGGCAGGGGGTTCAAAAGAGCAGTACTTC
CASSYSAGGSKEQYF
>-|TRBJ2-7|14|TRBV4-1|TRBD1
TGCGCCAGCAGCCAAGGGGACAGAGCCTACGAGCAGTACTTC
CASSQGDRAYEQYF
>-|TRBJ1-2|15|TRBV18|-
TGTGCCAGCTCTCCCGGTACGACGGGGGCCGGCGGCTACACCTTC
CASSPGTTGAGGYTF
>once|TRBJ2-2|15|TRBV19|-
TGTGCCAGTAGACGAGACAGGTCGTACACCGGGGAGCTGTTTTTT
CASRRDRSYTGELFF
>-|TRBJ1-2|13|TRBV6-5|-
TGTGCCAGCAGTGACGCAGGGGCGGGCGGCTACACCTTC
CASSDAGAGGYTF
>-|TRBJ2-7|13|TRBV6-1|TRBD1
TGTGCCAGCCTAGTCACAGGGGGCTACGAGCAGTACTTC
CASLVTGGYEQYF
>-|TRBJ1-1|15|TRBV6-1|-
TGTGCCAGCACTCCGAGGGGGGCGCGGAACACTGAAGCTTTCTTT
CASTPRGARNTEAFF
>-|TRBJ2-2|17|TRBV7-7|TRBD1
TGTGCTAGCAGCCTCGCCCCGGGACAGGGGAACACCGGGGAGCTGTTTTTT
CASSLAPGQGNTGELFF
>-|TRBJ1-1|14|TRBV7-3|TRBD1
TGTGCCAGCAGCTCCCGCGCCGGGACAGGTGAAGCTTTCTTT
CASSSRAGTGEAFF
>-|TRBJ2-1|15|TRBV7-2|-
TGTGCCAGCAGCTCTCGGGCCCTCTCCTACAATGAGCAGTTCTTC
CASSSRALSYNEQFF
>few|TRBJ2-7|14|TRBV2|-
TGTGCCAGCAGCCCCCGGGCCTCCATAAGTGAGCAGTACTTC
CASSPRASISEQYF
>-|TRBJ2-2|14|TRBV5-1|-
TGCGCCAGCAGCCGAACCATAGGGGCCGGGGAGCTGTTTTTT
CASSRTIGAGELFF
>-|TRBJ2-1|16|TRBV28|TRBD2
TGTGCCAGCAGCCCACCCGGGACTAGCGAGAGGAATGAGCAGTTCTTC
CASSPPGTSERNEQFF